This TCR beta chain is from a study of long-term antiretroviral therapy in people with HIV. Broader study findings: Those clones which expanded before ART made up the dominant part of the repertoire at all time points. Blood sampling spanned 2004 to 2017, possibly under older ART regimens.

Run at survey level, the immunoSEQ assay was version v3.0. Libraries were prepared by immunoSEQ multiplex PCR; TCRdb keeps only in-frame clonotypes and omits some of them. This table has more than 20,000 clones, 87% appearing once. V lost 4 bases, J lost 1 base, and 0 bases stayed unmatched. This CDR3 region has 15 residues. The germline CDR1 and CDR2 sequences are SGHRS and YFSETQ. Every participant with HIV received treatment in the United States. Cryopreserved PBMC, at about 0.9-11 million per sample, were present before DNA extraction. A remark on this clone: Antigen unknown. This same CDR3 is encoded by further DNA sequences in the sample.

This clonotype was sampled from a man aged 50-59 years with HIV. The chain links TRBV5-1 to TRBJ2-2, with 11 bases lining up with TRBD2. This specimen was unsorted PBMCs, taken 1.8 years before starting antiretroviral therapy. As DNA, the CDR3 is TGCGCCAGCAGCGGGACTAGCGGGAACACCGGGGAGCTGTTTTTT. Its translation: CASSGTSGNTGELFF.